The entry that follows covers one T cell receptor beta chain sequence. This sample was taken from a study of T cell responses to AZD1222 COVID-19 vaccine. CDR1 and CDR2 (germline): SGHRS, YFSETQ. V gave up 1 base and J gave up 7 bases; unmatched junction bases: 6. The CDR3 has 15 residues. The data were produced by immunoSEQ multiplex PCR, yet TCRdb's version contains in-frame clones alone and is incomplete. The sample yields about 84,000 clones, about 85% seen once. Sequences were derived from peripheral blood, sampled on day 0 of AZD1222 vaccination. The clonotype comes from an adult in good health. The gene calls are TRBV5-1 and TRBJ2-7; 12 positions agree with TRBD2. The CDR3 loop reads CASSLLAGGSEEQYF. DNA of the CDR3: TGCGCCAGCAGCTTGCTAGCGGGAGGGTCGGAAGAGCAGTACTTC.